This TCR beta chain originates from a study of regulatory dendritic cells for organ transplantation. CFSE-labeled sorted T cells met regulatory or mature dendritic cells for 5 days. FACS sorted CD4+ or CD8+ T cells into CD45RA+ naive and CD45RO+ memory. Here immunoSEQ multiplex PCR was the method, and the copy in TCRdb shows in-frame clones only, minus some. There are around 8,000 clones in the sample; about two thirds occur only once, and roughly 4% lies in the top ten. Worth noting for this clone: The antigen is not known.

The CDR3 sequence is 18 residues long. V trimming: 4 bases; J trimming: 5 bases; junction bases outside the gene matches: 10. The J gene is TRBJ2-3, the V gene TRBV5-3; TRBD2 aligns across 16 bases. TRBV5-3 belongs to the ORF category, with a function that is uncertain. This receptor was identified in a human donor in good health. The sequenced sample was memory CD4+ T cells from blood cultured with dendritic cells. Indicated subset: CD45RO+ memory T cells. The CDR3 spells CARSREGTSGGAGDTQYF. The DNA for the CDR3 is TGTGCCAGAAGCCGAGAAGGGACTAGCGGGGGGGCCGGAGATACGCAGTATTTT.